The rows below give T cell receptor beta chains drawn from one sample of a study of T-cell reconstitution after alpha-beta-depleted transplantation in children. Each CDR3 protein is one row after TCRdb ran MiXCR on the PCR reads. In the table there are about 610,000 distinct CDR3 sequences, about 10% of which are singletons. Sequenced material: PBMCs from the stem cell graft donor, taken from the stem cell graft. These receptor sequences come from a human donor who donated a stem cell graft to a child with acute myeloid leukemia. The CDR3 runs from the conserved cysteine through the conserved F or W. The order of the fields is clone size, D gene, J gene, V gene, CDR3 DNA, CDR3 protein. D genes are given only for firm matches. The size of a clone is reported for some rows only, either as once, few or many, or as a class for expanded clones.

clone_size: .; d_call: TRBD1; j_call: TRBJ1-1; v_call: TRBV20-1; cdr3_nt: TGCAGTGCTAGAGCCGGGACAGACACTTCGATTGAAGCTTTCTTT; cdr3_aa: CSARAGTDTSIEAFF
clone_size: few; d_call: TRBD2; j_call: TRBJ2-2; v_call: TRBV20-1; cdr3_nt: TGCAGTGCCGCGGGGGGCAACACCGGGGAGCTGTTTTTT; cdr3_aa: CSAAGGNTGELFF
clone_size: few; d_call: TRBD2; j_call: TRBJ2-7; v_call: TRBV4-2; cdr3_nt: TGTGCCAGCAGCCAAGAGAATAGCGGGTGGGAGCAGTACTTC; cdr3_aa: CASSQENSGWEQYF
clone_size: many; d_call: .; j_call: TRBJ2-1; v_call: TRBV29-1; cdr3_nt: TGCAGCGTTGCCCAGAGGGGAAATGAGCAGTTCTTC; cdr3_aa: CSVAQRGNEQFF
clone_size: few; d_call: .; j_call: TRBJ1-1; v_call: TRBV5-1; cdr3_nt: TGCGCCAGCTCGACAGGTGGAGCCTTAGACACTGAAGCTTTCTTT; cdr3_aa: CASSTGGALDTEAFF
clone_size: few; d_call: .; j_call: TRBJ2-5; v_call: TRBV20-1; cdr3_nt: TGCAGCACCAGGGGATGGGAGACCCAGTACTTC; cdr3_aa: CSTRGWETQYF
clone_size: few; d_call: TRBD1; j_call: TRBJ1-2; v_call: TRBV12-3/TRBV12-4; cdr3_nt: TGTGCCAGCACTTTGGGACAGGGGAACTATGGCTACACCTTC; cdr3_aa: CASTLGQGNYGYTF
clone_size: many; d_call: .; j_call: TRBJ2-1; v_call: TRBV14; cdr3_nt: TGTGCCAGCAGCCCCCCGAGCTCCTACAATGAGCAGTTCTTC; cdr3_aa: CASSPPSSYNEQFF
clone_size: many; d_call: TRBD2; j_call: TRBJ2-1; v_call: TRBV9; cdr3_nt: TGTGCCAGCAGGCCTTTAGGGACTAGCGGGACCGCCTACAATGAGCAGTTCTTC; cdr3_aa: CASRPLGTSGTAYNEQFF
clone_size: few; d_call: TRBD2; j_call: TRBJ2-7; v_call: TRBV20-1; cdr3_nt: TGCAGTGCTAGAGATTGCTCGCGGGAGGGCCCCGAGCAGTACTTC; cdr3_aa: CSARDCSREGPEQYF
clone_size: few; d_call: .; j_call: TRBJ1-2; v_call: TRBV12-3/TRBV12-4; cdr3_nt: TGTGCCAGCAGTTTACAAGGGAACTACACCTTC; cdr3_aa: CASSLQGNYTF
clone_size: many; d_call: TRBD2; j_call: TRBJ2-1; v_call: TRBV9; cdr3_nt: TGTGCCAGCAGCGTAGTCACGACCACTAGCGGGTACAATGAGCAGTTCTTC; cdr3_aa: CASSVVTTTSGYNEQFF
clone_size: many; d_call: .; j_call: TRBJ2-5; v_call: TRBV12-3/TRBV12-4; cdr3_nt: TGTGCCAGCAGTTTGGTGAGGGAAGAGACCCAGTACTTC; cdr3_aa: CASSLVREETQYF
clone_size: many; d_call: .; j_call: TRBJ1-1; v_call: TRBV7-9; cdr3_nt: TGTGCCGGGGGACGGCTGAACACTGAAGCTTTCTTT; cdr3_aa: CAGGRLNTEAFF
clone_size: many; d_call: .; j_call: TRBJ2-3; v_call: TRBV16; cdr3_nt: TGTGCCAGCAGCGAAGTAGAGAACTCAGATACGCAGTATTTT; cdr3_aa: CASSEVENSDTQYF
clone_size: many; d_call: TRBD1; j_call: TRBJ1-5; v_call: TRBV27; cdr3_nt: TGTGCCAGCAGTTTAAAAGGCGGGAAGACAGGGGTTATCAATCAGCCCCAGCATTTT; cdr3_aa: CASSLKGGKTGVINQPQHF
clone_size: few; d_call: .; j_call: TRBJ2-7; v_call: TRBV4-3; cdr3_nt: TGCGCCAGCAGCCAAAGTCAAGCGGCTTCCTACGAGCAGTACTTC; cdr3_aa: CASSQSQAASYEQYF
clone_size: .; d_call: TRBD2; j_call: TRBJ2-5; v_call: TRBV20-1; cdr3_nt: TGCAGTGCTGTGCTGCGGGAGGGTGCTCGGGAGACCCAGTACTTC; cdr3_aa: CSAVLREGARETQYF
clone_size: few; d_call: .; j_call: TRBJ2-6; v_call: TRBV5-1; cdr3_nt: TGCGCCAGCAGCCCCACGCGAGGGGGGTTTAGCTCTGGGGCCAACGTCCTGACTTTC; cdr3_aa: CASSPTRGGFSSGANVLTF
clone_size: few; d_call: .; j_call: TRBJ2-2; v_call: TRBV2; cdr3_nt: TGTGCCAGCAGAGAAACTCAGGTCGTGACCGGGGAGCTGTTTTTT; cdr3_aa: CASRETQVVTGELFF
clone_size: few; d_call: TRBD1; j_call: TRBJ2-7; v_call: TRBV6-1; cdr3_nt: TGTGCCAGCAGTCGTCGAGGGGACAGGGGAATCTACGAGCAGTACTTC; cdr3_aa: CASSRRGDRGIYEQYF
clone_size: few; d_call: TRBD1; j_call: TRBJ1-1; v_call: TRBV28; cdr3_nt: TGTGCCAGCAGGCCGACAGGGACCACTGAAGCTTTCTTT; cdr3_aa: CASRPTGTTEAFF
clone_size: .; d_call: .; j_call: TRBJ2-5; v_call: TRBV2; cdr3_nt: TGTGCCAGCAGTGGGTCAAAGGGGGAGACCCAGTACTTC; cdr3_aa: CASSGSKGETQYF
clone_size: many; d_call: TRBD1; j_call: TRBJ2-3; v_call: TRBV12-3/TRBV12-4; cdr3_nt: TGTGCCAGCAGTCCTGGACAGGGGGCGGGTACGCAGTATTTT; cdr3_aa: CASSPGQGAGTQYF
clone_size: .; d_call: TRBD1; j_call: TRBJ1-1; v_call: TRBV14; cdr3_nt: TGTGCCAGCAGCCACCGGGGCGGAGGGACAGGGGAAGCTTTCTTT; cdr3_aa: CASSHRGGGTGEAFF
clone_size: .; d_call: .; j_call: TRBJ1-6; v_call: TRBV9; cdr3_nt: TGTGCCAGCAGCCACAGCCTGGGCGGTGCCCCAGGGTCACCCCTCCACTTT; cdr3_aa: CASSHSLGGAPGSPLHF
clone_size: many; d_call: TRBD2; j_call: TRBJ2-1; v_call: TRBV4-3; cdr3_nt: TGCGCCAGCAGCCCAACCTGGACTAGCGGGACCTACAATGAGCAGTTCTTC; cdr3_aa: CASSPTWTSGTYNEQFF
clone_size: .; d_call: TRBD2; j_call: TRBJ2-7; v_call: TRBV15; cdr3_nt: TGTGCCACCAGCGGAGGAGGCGGGAGCTACGAGCAGTACTTC; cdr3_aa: CATSGGGGSYEQYF
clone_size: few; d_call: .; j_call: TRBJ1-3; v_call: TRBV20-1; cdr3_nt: TGCAGTGCTAGAGATCATCGCAGGGAGGACACCATATATTTT; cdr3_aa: CSARDHRREDTIYF
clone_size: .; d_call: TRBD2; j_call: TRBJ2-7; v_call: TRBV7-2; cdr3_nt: TGTGCCAGCAGCCCAAGGAACGGGAGGGCCCACGAGCAGTACTTC; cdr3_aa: CASSPRNGRAHEQYF
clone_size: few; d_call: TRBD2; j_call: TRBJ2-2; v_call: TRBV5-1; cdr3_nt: TGCGCCAGCAGCTGGGGACTAGCGGGAAACACCGGGGAGCTGTTTTTT; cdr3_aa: CASSWGLAGNTGELFF
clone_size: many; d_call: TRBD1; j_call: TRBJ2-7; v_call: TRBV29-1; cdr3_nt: TGCAGCGTTGGACAGGGCAGGGCAGAGCAGTACTTC; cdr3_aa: CSVGQGRAEQYF
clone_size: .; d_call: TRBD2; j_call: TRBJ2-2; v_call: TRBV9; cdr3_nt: TGTGCCAGCAGCTTTTCTAGCGGGAGGGCAAGCACCGGGGAGCTGTTTTTT; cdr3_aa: CASSFSSGRASTGELFF
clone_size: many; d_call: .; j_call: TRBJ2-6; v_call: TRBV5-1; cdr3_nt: TGCGCCAGCAGCACACTCCCGTCGACAGGTAGCTCTGGGGCCAACGTCCTGACTTTC; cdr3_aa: CASSTLPSTGSSGANVLTF
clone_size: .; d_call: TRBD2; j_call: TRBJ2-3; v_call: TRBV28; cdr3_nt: TGTGCCAGCAGTTTTACTAGCGGGAGATACACAGATACGCAGTATTTT; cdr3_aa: CASSFTSGRYTDTQYF
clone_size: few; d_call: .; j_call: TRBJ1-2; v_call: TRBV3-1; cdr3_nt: TGTGCCAGCAGTCCTCCAGGGGAGGTAAGAGGCTACACCTTC; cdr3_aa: CASSPPGEVRGYTF
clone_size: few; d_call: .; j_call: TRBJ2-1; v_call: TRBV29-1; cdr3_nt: TGCAGCGCCCGCGGCGGGGCCTACAATGAGCAGTTCTTC; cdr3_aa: CSARGGAYNEQFF
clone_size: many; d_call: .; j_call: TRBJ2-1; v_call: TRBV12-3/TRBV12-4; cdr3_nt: TGTGCCAGCAGTCTCCGGTTCTACAATGAGCAGTTCTTC; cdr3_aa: CASSLRFYNEQFF
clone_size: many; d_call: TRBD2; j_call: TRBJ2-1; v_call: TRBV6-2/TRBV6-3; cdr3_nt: TGTGCCAGCAGTTACGCAGTAGCGGGAGTCAATGAGCAGTTCTTC; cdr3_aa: CASSYAVAGVNEQFF
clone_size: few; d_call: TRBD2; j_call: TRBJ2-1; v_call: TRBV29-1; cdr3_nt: TGCAGCGCCGAGGGAGGGGCGGCTAGCGGGAGCTACAATGAGCAGTTCTTC; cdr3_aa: CSAEGGAASGSYNEQFF
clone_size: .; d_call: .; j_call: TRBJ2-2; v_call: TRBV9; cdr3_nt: TGTGCCAGCAGCGTAGTTTCGGGAAAGGACGGGGAGCTGTTTTTT; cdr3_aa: CASSVVSGKDGELFF
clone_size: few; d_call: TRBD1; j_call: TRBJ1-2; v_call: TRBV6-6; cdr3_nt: TGTGCCAGCAGGGAGACAGGGCCGCTCGGCTACACCTTC; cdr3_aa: CASRETGPLGYTF
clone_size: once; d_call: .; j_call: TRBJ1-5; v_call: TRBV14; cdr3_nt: TGTGCCAGCAGCCAAGCAGGGTCTCATCAGCCCCAGCATTTT; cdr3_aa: CASSQAGSHQPQHF
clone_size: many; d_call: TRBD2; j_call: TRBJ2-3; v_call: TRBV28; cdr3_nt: TGTGCCAGCAGTTCCCCTAGCGGGAGGGCCGGAGATACGCAGTATTTT; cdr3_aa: CASSSPSGRAGDTQYF
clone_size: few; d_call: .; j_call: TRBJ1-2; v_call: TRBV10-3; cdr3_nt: TGTGCCATCAGTGAGTCGAGATTTCAGGAAGGCTACACCTTC; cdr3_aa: CAISESRFQEGYTF
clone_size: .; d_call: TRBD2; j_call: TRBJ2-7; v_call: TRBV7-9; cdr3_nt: TGTGCCAGCAGCTTAGTAGCGGGAGCACTCGAGCAGTACTTC; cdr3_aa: CASSLVAGALEQYF
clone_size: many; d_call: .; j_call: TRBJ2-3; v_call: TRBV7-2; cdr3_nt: TGTGCCAGCAACTTGGCAGATACGCAGTATTTT; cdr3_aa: CASNLADTQYF
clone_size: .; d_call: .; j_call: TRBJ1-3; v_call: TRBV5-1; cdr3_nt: TGCGCCAGCAGCTTTGAAGGGGGAGGAGGAAACACCATATATTTT; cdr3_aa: CASSFEGGGGNTIYF